Listed below are T cell receptor beta chains from one sample, sequenced in a study of blood T cells in healthy people across ages. TCRdb reanalysed the 5' RACE reads using MiXCR and keeps one entry per CDR3 protein. The sample lists under 2,000,000 distinct CDR3 sequences; around 48% were seen once. Sequenced: blood. These receptors all come from a woman between 35 and 50 years old in good health. The conserved cysteine and the conserved F or W are not part of the CDR3 here. Fields, in order: V gene, CDR3 protein.

V gene: TRBV6-5
CDR3 protein: ASSYDRSGTGVNEQF

V gene: TRBV10-3
CDR3 protein: ASSDMNEQF

V gene: TRBV3-1
CDR3 protein: ASSQGRREQY

V gene: TRBV29-1
CDR3 protein: SVAARHNEQF

V gene: TRBV5-1
CDR3 protein: ASGALGQTQETQY

V gene: TRBV6-4
CDR3 protein: ASRRGLNYGYT

V gene: TRBV7-9
CDR3 protein: ASSLGTARGIQY

V gene: TRBV7-2
CDR3 protein: ASSSTGLAVYEQY

V gene: TRBV12-3/TRBV12-4
CDR3 protein: ASSLGPRGLAQTQY

V gene: TRBV20-1
CDR3 protein: SASLLAGHYSSYEQY

V gene: TRBV5-6
CDR3 protein: ASSQGQPSPLH

V gene: TRBV3-1
CDR3 protein: ASSQVQRVGQRDTQY

V gene: TRBV28
CDR3 protein: ASTRPRDRGFQETQY

V gene: TRBV29-1
CDR3 protein: SAPWGIGANVLT

V gene: TRBV7-9
CDR3 protein: ASVHGNNYYEQY

V gene: TRBV7-9
CDR3 protein: ASRSSGDRRPDTQY

V gene: TRBV28
CDR3 protein: ASSLSDRVFQKEQY

V gene: TRBV11-2
CDR3 protein: ASSLLAGMGSYNEQF

V gene: TRBV20-1
CDR3 protein: SARDPGGRSDTQY

V gene: TRBV21-1
CDR3 protein: ASSKIPGQREQY

V gene: TRBV5-6
CDR3 protein: ASSFGQGANEQF

V gene: TRBV10-1
CDR3 protein: ASSLAGRISYEQF

V gene: TRBV27
CDR3 protein: ASGDSYEQY

V gene: TRBV20-1
CDR3 protein: SARDRAPNQPQH

V gene: TRBV6-5
CDR3 protein: ASSYSRMTGSGRNYGYT

V gene: TRBV6-2/TRBV6-3
CDR3 protein: ASTRRGQSTDTQY

V gene: TRBV28
CDR3 protein: ASSAPRTGFEQY

V gene: TRBV20-1
CDR3 protein: SASRDEAF

V gene: TRBV4-1
CDR3 protein: ASSRLGVYGYT

V gene: TRBV2
CDR3 protein: ASSEGTGVGETQY

V gene: TRBV20-1
CDR3 protein: SAPDYNEQF

V gene: TRBV3-1
CDR3 protein: ASSAMLPPRNEQF

V gene: TRBV5-1
CDR3 protein: ASSLGARMNEKLF

V gene: TRBV28
CDR3 protein: ASSSDGWGTYNDEQF

V gene: TRBV7-9
CDR3 protein: ASKFSQNPQF

V gene: TRBV12-3/TRBV12-4
CDR3 protein: ASTTTKDATGWAGYT

V gene: TRBV28
CDR3 protein: ASRLDITWETQY

V gene: TRBV14
CDR3 protein: ASSQQLGGPETQY

V gene: TRBV6-1
CDR3 protein: ASSENPTCGYT

V gene: TRBV29-1
CDR3 protein: SVLYPGLGYEQY

V gene: TRBV12-3/TRBV12-4
CDR3 protein: ASSWGTGGNYEQY

V gene: TRBV15
CDR3 protein: ATGRNNEQF

V gene: TRBV9
CDR3 protein: ASSRSGQGSNEQF

V gene: TRBV5-1
CDR3 protein: ASSPGQGGTHQPQH

V gene: TRBV4-3
CDR3 protein: ASSQDRDRVLDTQY

V gene: TRBV10-3
CDR3 protein: AISGRDRGTYEQY

V gene: TRBV7-2
CDR3 protein: ASSLTGQRDQY

V gene: TRBV20-1
CDR3 protein: SARMQGYT

V gene: TRBV6-5
CDR3 protein: ASSERIVTNYGYT

V gene: TRBV5-1
CDR3 protein: ASSPGTLGDTQY

V gene: TRBV20-1
CDR3 protein: SASVTPTYEQY

V gene: TRBV15
CDR3 protein: ATSSYLGDSQETQY

V gene: TRBV9
CDR3 protein: ASSATPGLAGYNEQF

V gene: TRBV24-1
CDR3 protein: ATSDWTRKLQETQY

V gene: TRBV7-9
CDR3 protein: ASTWEGKRGPEAF

V gene: TRBV7-2
CDR3 protein: ASSLTNFRGQHNEQF

V gene: TRBV20-1
CDR3 protein: SAWDRVAYGYT

V gene: TRBV20-1
CDR3 protein: SAQPGTGAPYGQY

V gene: TRBV4-2
CDR3 protein: ASSPLTGVVHGYT